One TCR beta chain is described in this entry. Its antigen is unknown. The data originate from a study of monozygotic twins with inflammatory bowel disease (dated by TCRdb to the late 2010s). About the investigation overall: In total, some 30 monozygotic twin pairs made up the full study: 19 Danish pairs, all IBD-discordant, plus nine German pairs, of which four were IBD-concordant and five were IBD-discordant. Within discordant pairs, disease-associated traits were sought mainly by comparing IBD patients with their genetically identical healthy co-twins. Each individual had, on average, about 151 000 unique TCRalpha sequences and 181 000 unique TCRbeta sequences available for analysis. Findings and caveats that apply to the study as a whole: No single strong signal or clonotype linked to IBD turned up in the results, so the idea that one exists was not supported. Repertoire similarity did not differ between concordant and discordant twins, which could be due to limited statistical power. Different T cell subtypes could not be distinguished in the analysis. IBD patients shared fewer clonotypes with other individuals than healthy twins did, most markedly in patients showing signs of disease activity. Because patients received different immunosuppressive treatments, the repertoires may have picked up extra background noise and variability between individuals. Measured by the inverse Simpson index, TCRbeta repertoire diversity was lower in IBD patients than in their healthy co-twins.

Libraries were constructed by 5' RACE. Each TCR library was prepared from about 3.5 ug of total RNA. For each sample, cDNA synthesis was carried out in eight separate reactions using SMARTScribe reverse transcriptase. During cDNA synthesis, unique molecular identifiers containing a 6-nucleotide sample barcode were introduced by template switching. TCRalpha and TCRbeta cDNA was amplified in two nested PCRs of approximately 17 and 9 cycles, and bead purification was carried out after each PCR. Before amplification, cDNA was treated with uracil DNA-glycosylase and purified using the QIAquick PCR purification kit. In the second PCR, Illumina TruSeq-compatible adapters and sample-specific barcodes were added. TapeStation and Qubit were used to check library quality and concentration, and about 4.5 ng of each library was pooled. Sequencing of the pooled libraries was done on an Illumina HiSeq2500 single-index Rapid Run using custom sequencing primers and 2 x 100 bp reads. The paper's data handling went like this. UMI-based consensus assembly with MiGEC version 1.2.6 was used to correct PCR and sequencing errors. MiXCR version 2.1.1 handled V(D)J alignment, clonotype assembly and CDR3 extraction. To normalise gene usage, clonotype sharing and MAIT/NKT TCR abundance, the analysis used the top 1000, 10 000 and 20 000 clonotypes per sample. After downsampling to 27 000 UMIs, diversity was calculated as the inverse Simpson index using the vegan R package. Statistical testing used paired Mann-Whitney U tests on the discordant twin pairs and applied Benjamini-Hochberg correction for multiple testing. Following reprocessing of the reads by TCRdb, the data hold one row per CDR3 protein sequence and no DNA is available. The V and J calls follow TCRdb's processing rather than the paper's. This sample's table has entries for around 380,000 distinct CDR3 sequences. Of the sample, 2.4% falls within the top ten clones.

A roughly 2.7 ml peripheral blood sample was drawn into PAXgene tubes per donor and stored at -80°C. Without T cell sorting, total RNA was isolated from whole blood using the PAXgene blood miRNA kit on an automated QIAcube. Peripheral blood from monozygotic twin pairs who were concordant or discordant for inflammatory bowel disease underwent deep TCRalpha and TCRbeta repertoire profiling using unique molecular barcoding. Smoking habits were recorded for all twin pairs, and individuals were classified as current, former or never smokers. The clonotype originates from a human donor with ulcerative colitis or Crohn's disease, or a healthy co-twin of an affected twin (not recorded which). The sample consisted of blood.

The CDR3 has the sequence CASTSGGQGPNQPQHF. The rearrangement joined TRBV2 to TRBJ1-5. CDR3 length: 16 amino acids, cysteine to phenylalanine. No DNA has been recorded. CDR1 and CDR2, per the germline V gene, are SNHLY and FYNNEI.